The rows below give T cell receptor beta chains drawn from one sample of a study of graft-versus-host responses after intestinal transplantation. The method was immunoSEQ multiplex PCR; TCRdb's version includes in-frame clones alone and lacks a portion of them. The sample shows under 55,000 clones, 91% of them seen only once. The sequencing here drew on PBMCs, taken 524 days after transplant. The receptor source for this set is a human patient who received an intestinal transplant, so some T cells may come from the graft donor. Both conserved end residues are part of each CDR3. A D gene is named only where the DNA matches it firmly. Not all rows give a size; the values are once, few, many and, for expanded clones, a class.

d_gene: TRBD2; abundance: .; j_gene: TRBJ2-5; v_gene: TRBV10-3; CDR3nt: TGTGCCATCAGTGAGGACGGGACTAGCGGGGGGACCCAGTACTTC; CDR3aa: CAISEDGTSGGTQYF
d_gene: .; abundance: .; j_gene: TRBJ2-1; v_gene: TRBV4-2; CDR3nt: TGTGCCAGCAGCCAAGAGCCTAGCGATGAGCAGTTCTTC; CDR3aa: CASSQEPSDEQFF
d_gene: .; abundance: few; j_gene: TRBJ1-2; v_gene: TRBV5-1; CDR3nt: TGCGCCAGCTCTCCAGGGGCAATGACTCAGGGGAACTATGGCTACACCTTC; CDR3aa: CASSPGAMTQGNYGYTF
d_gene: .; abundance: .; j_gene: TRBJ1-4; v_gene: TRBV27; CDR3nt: TGTGCCAGGACGGCCGAGAGTGCGGCTAATGAAAAACTGTTTTTT; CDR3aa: CARTAESAANEKLFF
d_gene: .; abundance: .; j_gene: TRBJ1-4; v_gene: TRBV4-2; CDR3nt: TGTGCCAGCAGCCACCCTCACCAGCAATATGAAAAACTGTTTTTT; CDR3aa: CASSHPHQQYEKLFF
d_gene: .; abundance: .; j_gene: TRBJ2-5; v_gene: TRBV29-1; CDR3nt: TGCAGCGTCTTAAACAGGGTAGGGGAGACCCAGTACTTC; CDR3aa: CSVLNRVGETQYF
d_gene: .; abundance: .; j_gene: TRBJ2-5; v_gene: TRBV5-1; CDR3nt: TGCGCCAGCAGCTTGTCTTACAGGTCTGCGTACCAAGAGACCCAGTACTTC; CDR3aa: CASSLSYRSAYQETQYF
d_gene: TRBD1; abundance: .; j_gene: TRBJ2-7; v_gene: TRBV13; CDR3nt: TGTGCCAGCAGCTTTGCCGGGACAGGGCCATACGAGCAGTACTTC; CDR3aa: CASSFAGTGPYEQYF
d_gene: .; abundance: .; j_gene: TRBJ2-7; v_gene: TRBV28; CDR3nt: TGTGCCAGCAGTCTGGCGGGGACAAGAGGCGAGCAGTACTTC; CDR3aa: CASSLAGTRGEQYF
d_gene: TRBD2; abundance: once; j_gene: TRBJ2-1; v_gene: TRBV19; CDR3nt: TGTGCCAGTTCGACTAGCGGGAGGGGTGATGAGCAGTTCTTC; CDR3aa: CASSTSGRGDEQFF
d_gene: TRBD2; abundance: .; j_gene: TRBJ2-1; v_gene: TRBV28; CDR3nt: TGTGCCAGCAGTTCCCTAACTAGCGCGAACTACAATGAGCAGTTCTTC; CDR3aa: CASSSLTSANYNEQFF
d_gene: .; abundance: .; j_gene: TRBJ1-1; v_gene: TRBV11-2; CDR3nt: TGTGCCAGCAGCTTATCGGCAGGTTTGAACACTGAAGCTTTCTTT; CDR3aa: CASSLSAGLNTEAFF
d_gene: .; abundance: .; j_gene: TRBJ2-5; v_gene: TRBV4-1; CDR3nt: TGCGCCAGCAGCCGACCAGGACAGCAAGAGACCCAGTACTTC; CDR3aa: CASSRPGQQETQYF
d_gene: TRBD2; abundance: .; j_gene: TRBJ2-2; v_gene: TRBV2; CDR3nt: TGTGCCAGCAGTGAAATAGCGGGAGGATACACCGGGGAGCTGTTTTTT; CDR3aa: CASSEIAGGYTGELFF
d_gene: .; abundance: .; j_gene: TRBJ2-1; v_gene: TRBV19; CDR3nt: TGTGCCAGTCGCAGGGAAGGGGGGTACAATGAGCAGTTCTTC; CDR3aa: CASRREGGYNEQFF
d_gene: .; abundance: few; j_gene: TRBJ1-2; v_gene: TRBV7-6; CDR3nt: TGTGCCAGCAGCTTAGGGGGTGATGGCTACACCTTC; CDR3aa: CASSLGGDGYTF
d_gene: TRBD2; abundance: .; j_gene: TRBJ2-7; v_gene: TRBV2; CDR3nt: TGTGCCAGCAGGGAGGCAGCGGGAGTCTCCTACGAGCAGTACTTC; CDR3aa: CASREAAGVSYEQYF
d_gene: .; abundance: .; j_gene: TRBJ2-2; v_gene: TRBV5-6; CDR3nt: TGTGCCAGCCTCCCAGGTTTTCGGAACACCGGGGAGCTGTTTTTT; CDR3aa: CASLPGFRNTGELFF
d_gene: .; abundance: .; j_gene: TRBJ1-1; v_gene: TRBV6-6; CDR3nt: TGTGCCAGCAGTTACGGTAGGGCTGACCGCACCACTGAAGCTTTCTTT; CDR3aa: CASSYGRADRTTEAFF
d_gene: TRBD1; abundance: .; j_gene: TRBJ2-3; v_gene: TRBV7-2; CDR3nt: TGTGCCAGCAGCCTTACCGGGACAGGGGGCTTGGATACGCAGTATTTT; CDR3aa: CASSLTGTGGLDTQYF
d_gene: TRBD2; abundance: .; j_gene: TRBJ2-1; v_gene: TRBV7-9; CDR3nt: TGTGCCAGCAGCCCCAGCGGGGTCTACAATGAGCAGTTCTTC; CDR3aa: CASSPSGVYNEQFF
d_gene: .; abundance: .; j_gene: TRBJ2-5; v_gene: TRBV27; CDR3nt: TGTGCCAGCAGTTTAGACCCCCCCCTCGGGGGGCTCGATGAGACCCAGTACTTC; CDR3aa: CASSLDPPLGGLDETQYF
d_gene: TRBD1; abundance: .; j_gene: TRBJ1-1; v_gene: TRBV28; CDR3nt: TGTGCCAGCAGTGCCCGGGGGACAGTAAACACTGAAGCTTTCTTT; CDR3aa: CASSARGTVNTEAFF
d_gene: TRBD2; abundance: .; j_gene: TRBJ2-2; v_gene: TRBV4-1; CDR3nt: TGCGCCAGCAGCCCACGGGTAGCGGGAGCCGTTGGCACCGGGGAGCTGTTTTTT; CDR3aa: CASSPRVAGAVGTGELFF
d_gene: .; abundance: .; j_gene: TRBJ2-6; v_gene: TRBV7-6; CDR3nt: TGTGCCAGCAGCCCCGTCTCTGGGGCCAACGTCCTGACTTTC; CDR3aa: CASSPVSGANVLTF
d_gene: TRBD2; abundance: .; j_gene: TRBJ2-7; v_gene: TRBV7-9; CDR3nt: TGTGCCAGCAGCTTAGCGGGGACTAGCGGGATGTACGAGCAGTACTTC; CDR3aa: CASSLAGTSGMYEQYF
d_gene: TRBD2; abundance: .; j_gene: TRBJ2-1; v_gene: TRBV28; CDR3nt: TGTGCCAGCAGTCTCCCCGGGACTAGCGGAGGCAATGAGCAGTTCTTC; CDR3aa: CASSLPGTSGGNEQFF
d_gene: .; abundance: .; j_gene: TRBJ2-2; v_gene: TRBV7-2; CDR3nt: TGTGCCAGCAGCTCGAGACAGATCGCGAACACCGGGGAGCTGTTTTTT; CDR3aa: CASSSRQIANTGELFF
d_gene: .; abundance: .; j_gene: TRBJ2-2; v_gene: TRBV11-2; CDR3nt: TGTGCCAGCAGTCGGGGCCCGAACACCGGGGAGCTGTTTTTT; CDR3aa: CASSRGPNTGELFF
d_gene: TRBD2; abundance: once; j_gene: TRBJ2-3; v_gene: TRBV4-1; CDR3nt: TGCGCCAGCAGCCAACCTGGGACTAGCGGCACAGATACGCAGTATTTT; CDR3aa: CASSQPGTSGTDTQYF
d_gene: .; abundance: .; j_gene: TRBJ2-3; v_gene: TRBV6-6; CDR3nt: TGTGCCAGCTCGGGGTGGGCCCGCACAGATACGCAGTATTTT; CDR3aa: CASSGWARTDTQYF
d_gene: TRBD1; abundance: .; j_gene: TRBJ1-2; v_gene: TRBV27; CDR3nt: TGTGCCAGCAGTCCGACAGGGCTGGGAAACTATGGCTACACCTTC; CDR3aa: CASSPTGLGNYGYTF
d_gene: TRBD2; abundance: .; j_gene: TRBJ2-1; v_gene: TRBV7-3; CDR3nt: TGTGCCAGCAGCTCTAGCGGTGGAAACAATGAGCAGTTCTTC; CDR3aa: CASSSSGGNNEQFF
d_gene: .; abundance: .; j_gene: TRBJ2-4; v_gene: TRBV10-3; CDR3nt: TGTGCCATCAGTGAAACGGCGGAAGGGGCCAAAAACATTCAGTACTTC; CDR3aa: CAISETAEGAKNIQYF
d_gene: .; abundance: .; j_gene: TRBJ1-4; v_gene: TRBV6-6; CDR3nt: TGTGCCAGCAGTTACTCTCCCAGGGTCGGTGAAAAACTGTTTTTT; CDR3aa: CASSYSPRVGEKLFF
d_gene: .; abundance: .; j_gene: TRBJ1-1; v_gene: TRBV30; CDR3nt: TGTGCCTGGAGCTTCGGGAACACTGAAGCTTTCTTT; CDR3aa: CAWSFGNTEAFF
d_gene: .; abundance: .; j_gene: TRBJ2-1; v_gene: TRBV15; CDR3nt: TGTGCCACCAGCAGAGATACCCCTCTGAATGAGCAGTTCTTC; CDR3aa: CATSRDTPLNEQFF
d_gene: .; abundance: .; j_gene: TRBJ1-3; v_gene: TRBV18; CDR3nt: TGTGCCAGCTCACCGGCGGTGGCTGGAAACACCATATATTTT; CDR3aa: CASSPAVAGNTIYF
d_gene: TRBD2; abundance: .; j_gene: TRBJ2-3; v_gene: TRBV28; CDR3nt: TGTGCCAGCAGGACTAGCGGGAGGGCTAGCACAGATACGCAGTATTTT; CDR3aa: CASRTSGRASTDTQYF
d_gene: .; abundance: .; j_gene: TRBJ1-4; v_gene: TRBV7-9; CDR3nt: TGTGCCAGCAGCCCCCAGGGGAAATGGGAAAAACTGTTTTTT; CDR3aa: CASSPQGKWEKLFF
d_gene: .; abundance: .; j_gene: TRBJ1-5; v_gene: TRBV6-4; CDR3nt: TGTGCCAGCAGTGCGGGGAAGGGACGGCCCCAGCATTTT; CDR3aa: CASSAGKGRPQHF
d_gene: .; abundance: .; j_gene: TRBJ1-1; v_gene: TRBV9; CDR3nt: TGTGCCAGCAGCGTACGGTCCGACACTGAAGCTTTCTTT; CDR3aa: CASSVRSDTEAFF
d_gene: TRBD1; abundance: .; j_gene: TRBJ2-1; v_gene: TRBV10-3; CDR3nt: TGTGCCATCAGTGAGTCCGGGACAGGGGCAAACAATGAGCAGTTCTTC; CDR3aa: CAISESGTGANNEQFF
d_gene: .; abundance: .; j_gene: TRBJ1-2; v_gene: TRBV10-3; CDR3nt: TGTGCCATCCTAGGTCAGGGCAATGGCTACACCTTC; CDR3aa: CAILGQGNGYTF
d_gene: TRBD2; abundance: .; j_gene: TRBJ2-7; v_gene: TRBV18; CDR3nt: TGTGCCAGCTCACCACCCCTAGCGGGAGTCTACGAGCAGTACTTC; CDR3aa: CASSPPLAGVYEQYF
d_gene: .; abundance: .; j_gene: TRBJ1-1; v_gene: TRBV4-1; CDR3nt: TGCGCCAGCAGCCAAAGGGACACCGGTATGAACACTGAAGCTTTCTTT; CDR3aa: CASSQRDTGMNTEAFF
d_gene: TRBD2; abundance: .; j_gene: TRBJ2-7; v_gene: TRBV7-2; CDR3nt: TGTGCCAGCAGCTTGTTTCCAGCGGGAGCCTACGAGCAGTACTTC; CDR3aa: CASSLFPAGAYEQYF
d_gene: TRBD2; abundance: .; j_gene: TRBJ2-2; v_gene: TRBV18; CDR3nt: TGTGCCAGCTCATCCCTAAGGGGCGGGAGTAACACCGGGGAGCTGTTTTTT; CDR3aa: CASSSLRGGSNTGELFF
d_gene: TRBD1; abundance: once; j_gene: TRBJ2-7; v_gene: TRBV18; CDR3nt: TGTGCCAGCTCACCAGGACAGGGGGCTTCCTACGAGCAGTACTTC; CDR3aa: CASSPGQGASYEQYF
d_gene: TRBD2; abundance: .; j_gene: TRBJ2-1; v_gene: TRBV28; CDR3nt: TGTGCCAGCAGTTTGTCCCTAGCGGGAGTGTTCGGCTCCTACAATGAGCAGTTCTTC; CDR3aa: CASSLSLAGVFGSYNEQFF
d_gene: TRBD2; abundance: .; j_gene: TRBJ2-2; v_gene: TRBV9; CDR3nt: TGTGCCAGCAGCGTAGCTCTAGCGGCGACGGGGACCGGGGAGCTGTTTTTT; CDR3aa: CASSVALAATGTGELFF
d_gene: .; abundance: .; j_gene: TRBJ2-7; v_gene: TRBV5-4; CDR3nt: TGTGCCAGCAGTATGGAGGGCCTCCTTTCCTACGAGCAGTACTTC; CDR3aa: CASSMEGLLSYEQYF